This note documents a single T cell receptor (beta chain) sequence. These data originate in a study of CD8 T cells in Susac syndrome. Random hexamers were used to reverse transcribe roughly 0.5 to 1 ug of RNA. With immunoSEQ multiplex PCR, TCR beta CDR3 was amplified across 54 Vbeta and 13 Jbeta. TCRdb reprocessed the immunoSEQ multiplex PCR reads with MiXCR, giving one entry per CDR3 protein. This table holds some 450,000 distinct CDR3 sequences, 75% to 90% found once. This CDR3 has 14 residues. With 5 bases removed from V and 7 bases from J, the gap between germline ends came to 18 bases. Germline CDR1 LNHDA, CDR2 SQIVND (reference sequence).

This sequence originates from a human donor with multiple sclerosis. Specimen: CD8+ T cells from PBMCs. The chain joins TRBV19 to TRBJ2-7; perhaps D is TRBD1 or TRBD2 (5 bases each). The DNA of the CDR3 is TGTGCCAGTAGTGCCGACGGGCTTGGGGGAGAGCAGTACTTC. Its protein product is CASSADGLGGEQYF.